This is a list of T cell receptor beta chains from one sample in a study of blood T cell repertoires in COVID-19. Data came from immunoSEQ multiplex PCR; TCRdb stores just in-frame clones and leaves some out. The sample contains roughly 150,000 clones, 75% to 90% of which appear only once. The sample taken for sequencing was peripheral blood. The receptors shown here come from a human donor in a cohort sampled during active COVID-19. The CDR3 runs from the conserved cysteine through the conserved F or W. D genes are given only for firm matches. Rows may omit the clone size; those that give it use once, few, many or a size class.

NA	TRBJ2-3	NA	TRBV4-2	TGTGCCAGCAGCCAGCGGGACTTCGGGGCGGGGACAGATACGCAGTATTTT	CASSQRDFGAGTDTQYF
NA	TRBJ2-2	NA	TRBV29-1	TGCAGCGTAGCCAGGGGCAACACCGGGGAGCTGTTTTTT	CSVARGNTGELFF
NA	TRBJ1-2	TRBD1	TRBV7-9	TGTGCCAGCAGCTTAGATTCGACAGGGGGCAAGGGTGGCTACACCTTC	CASSLDSTGGKGGYTF
few	TRBJ2-2	TRBD2	TRBV6-5	TGTGCCAGCAGCGCGACTAGCGGGAACCCCGGGGAGCTGTTTTTT	CASSATSGNPGELFF
NA	TRBJ2-1	NA	TRBV7-7	TGTGCTAGCAGCTTAGGACGGCAGGGGTACAATGAGCAGTTCTTC	CASSLGRQGYNEQFF
NA	TRBJ1-4	TRBD1	TRBV30	TGTGCCTGGAGCTCGGGACAGATTACAACTAATGAAAAACTGTTTTTT	CAWSSGQITTNEKLFF
NA	TRBJ2-5	NA	TRBV9	TGTGCCAGCACCTTTGGGGCGGGGTTGGAGACCCAGTACTTC	CASTFGAGLETQYF
NA	TRBJ1-5	TRBD1	TRBV6-6	TGTGCCAGCAGTTACGCGGGACAGAGAAGCAATCAGCCCCAGCATTTT	CASSYAGQRSNQPQHF
NA	TRBJ1-1	NA	TRBV19	TGTGCCAGTAGTATAGGCGGGGCTAACACTGAAGCTTTCTTT	CASSIGGANTEAFF
NA	TRBJ1-1	NA	TRBV18	TGTGCCAGCTCACCGACCCGAGACCAAAGGAGTGAAGCTTTCTTT	CASSPTRDQRSEAFF
NA	TRBJ1-2	NA	TRBV5-4	TGTGCCAGCAGCACAAACGGGCTAGGGAGACGCTACACCTTC	CASSTNGLGRRYTF
NA	TRBJ1-2	NA	TRBV18	TGTGCCAGCTCACCACCGGCAGGTGGCTACACCTTC	CASSPPAGGYTF
NA	TRBJ1-1	NA	TRBV18	TGTGCCAGCTCACCCGGGAGAATAAAAAACACTGAAGCTTTCTTT	CASSPGRIKNTEAFF
NA	TRBJ1-3	NA	TRBV19	TGTGGATCAACCGGGTTAGCTGGAAACACCATATATTTT	CGSTGLAGNTIYF
NA	TRBJ2-1	TRBD2	TRBV11-2	TGTGCCAGCAGCGCGTCTAGCGGGAGCCTCAGATACAATGAGCAGTTCTTC	CASSASSGSLRYNEQFF
NA	TRBJ2-1	TRBD2	TRBV7-3	TGTGCCAGCAGCTTAAGACATACTAGCGATTCATACAATGAGCAGTTCTTC	CASSLRHTSDSYNEQFF
NA	TRBJ2-3	NA	TRBV28	TGTGCCAGCAGTCCGGAGGGCACAGATACGCAGTATTTT	CASSPEGTDTQYF
NA	TRBJ1-1	TRBD1	TRBV27	TGTGCCAGCAGTATACAGGGGGCAAAGAACACTGAAGCTTTCTTT	CASSIQGAKNTEAFF
NA	TRBJ2-7	NA	TRBV6-5	TGTGCCAGCAGGGACTACAGGGGACGCGAGCAGTACTTC	CASRDYRGREQYF
NA	TRBJ2-2	TRBD2	TRBV11-3	TGTGCCAGCAGTAAAAGCGGGGGGGCCGGGGAGCTGTTTTTT	CASSKSGGAGELFF